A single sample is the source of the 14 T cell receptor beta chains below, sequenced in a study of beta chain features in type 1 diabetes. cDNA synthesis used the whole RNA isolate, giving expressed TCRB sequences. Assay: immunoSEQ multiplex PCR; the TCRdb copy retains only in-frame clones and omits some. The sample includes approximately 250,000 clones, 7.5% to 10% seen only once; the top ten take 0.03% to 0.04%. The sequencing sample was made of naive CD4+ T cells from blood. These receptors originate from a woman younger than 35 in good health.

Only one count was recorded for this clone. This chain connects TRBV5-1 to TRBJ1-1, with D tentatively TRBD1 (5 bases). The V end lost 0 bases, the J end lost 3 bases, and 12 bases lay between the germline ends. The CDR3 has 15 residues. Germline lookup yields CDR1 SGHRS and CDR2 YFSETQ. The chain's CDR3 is CASSLVGGEYTEAFF. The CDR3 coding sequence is TGCGCCAGCAGCTTGGTTGGAGGGGAGTACACTGAAGCTTTCTTT.

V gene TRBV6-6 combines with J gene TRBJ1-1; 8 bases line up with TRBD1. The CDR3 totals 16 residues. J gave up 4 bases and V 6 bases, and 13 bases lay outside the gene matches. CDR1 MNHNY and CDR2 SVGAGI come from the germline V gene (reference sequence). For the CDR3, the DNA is TGTGCCAGCAGAGCAATCAGGACAGGGTTGGTCACTGAAGCTTTCTTT. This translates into CASRAIRTGLVTEAFF.

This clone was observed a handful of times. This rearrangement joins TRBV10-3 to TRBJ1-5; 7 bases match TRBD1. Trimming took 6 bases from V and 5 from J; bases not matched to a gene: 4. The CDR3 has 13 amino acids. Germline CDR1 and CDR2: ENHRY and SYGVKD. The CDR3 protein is CAISGTVDQPQHF. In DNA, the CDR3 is TGTGCCATCAGCGGGACAGTTGATCAGCCCCAGCATTTT.

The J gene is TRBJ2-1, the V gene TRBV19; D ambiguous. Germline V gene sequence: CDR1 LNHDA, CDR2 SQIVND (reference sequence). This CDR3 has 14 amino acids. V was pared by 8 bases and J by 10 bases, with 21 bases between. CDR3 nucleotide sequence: TGTGCCAGTGGATTAAGTATGGTTCGCAGGGAGCAGTTCTTC. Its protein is CASGLSMVRREQFF.

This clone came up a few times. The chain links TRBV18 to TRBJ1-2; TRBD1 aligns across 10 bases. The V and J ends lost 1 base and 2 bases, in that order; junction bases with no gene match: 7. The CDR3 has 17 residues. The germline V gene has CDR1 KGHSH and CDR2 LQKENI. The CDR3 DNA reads TGTGCCAGCTCACCACTGTTGACAGGGGGCAGGAACTATGGCTACACCTTC. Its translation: CASSPLLTGGRNYGYTF. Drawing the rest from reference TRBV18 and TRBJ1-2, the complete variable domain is NAGVMQNPRHLVRRRGQEARLRCSPMKGHSHVYWYRQLPEEGLKFMVYLQKENIIDESGMPKERFSAEFPKEGPSILRIQQVVRGDSAAYFCASSPLLTGGRNYGYTFGSGTRLTVV.

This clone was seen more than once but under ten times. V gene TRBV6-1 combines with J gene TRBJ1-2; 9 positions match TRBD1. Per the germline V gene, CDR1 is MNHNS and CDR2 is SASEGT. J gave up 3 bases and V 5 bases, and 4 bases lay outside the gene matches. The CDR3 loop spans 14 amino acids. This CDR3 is CASSRQGVDYGYTF. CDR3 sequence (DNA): TGTGCCAGCAGTAGACAGGGGGTCGACTATGGCTACACCTTC.

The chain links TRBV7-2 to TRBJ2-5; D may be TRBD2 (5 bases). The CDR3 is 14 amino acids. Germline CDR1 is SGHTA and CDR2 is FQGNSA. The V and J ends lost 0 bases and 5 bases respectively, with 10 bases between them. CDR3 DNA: TGTGCCAGCAGCTTAGCGAGAGGGTGGGAGACCCAGTACTTC. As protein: CASSLARGWETQYF. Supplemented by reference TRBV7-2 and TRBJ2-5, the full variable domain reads GAGVSQSPSNKVTEKGKDVELRCDPISGHTALYWYRQSLGQGLEFLIYFQGNSAPDKSGLPSDRFSAERTGGSVSTLTIQRTQQEDSAVYLCASSLARGWETQYFGPGTRLLVL.

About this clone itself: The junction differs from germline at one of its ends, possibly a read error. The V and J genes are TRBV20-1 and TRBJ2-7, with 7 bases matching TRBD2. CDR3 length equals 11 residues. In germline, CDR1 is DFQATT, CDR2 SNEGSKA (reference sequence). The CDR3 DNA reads TGCAGTGCTAGGGGGGGGTACGGGCAGTACTTC. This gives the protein CSARGGYGQYF.

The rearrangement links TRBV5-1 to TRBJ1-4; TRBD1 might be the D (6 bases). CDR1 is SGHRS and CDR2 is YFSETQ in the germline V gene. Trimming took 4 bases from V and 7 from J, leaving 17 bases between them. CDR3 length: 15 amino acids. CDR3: CASSVQGSEGEKLFF. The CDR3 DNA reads TGCGCCAGCAGCGTCCAGGGGTCAGAAGGTGAAAAACTGTTTTTT.

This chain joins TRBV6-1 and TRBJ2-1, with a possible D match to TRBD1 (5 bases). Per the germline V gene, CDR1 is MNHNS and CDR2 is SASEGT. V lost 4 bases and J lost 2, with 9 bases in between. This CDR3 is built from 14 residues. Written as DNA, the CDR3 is TGTGCCAGCAGTGTCCAGGGCACCTACAATGAGCAGTTCTTC. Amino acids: CASSVQGTYNEQFF.

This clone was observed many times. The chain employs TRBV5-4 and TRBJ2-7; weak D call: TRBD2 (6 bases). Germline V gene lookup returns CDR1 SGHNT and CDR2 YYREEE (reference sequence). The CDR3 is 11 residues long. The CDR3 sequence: CASEGHAEQYF. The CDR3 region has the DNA TGTGCTTCGGAGGGCCACGCCGAGCAGTACTTC.

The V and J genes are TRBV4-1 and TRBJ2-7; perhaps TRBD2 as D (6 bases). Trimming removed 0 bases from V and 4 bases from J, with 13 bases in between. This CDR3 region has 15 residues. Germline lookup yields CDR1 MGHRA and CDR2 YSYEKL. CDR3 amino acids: CASSQDPGLLYEQYF. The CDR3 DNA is TGCGCCAGCAGCCAAGATCCCGGACTACTTTACGAGCAGTACTTC.

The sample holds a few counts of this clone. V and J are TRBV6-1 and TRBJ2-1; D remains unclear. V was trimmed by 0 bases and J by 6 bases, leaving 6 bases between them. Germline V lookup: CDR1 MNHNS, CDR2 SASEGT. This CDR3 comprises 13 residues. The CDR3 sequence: CASSEALLNEQFF. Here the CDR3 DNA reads TGTGCCAGCAGTGAAGCTCTCCTCAATGAGCAGTTCTTC.

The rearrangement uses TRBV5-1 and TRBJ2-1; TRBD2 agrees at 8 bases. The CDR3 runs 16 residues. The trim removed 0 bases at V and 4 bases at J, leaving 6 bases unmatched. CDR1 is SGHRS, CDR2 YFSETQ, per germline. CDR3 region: CASSLGRVAGYNEQFF. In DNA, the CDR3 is TGCGCCAGCAGCTTGGGTAGGGTAGCGGGATACAATGAGCAGTTCTTC.